This T cell receptor beta chain was recorded in a study of blood T cells in healthy people across ages. Whole-study results and caveats: Unsorted PBMC material precluded a definitive naive versus antigen-experienced comparison.

Germline loops: CDR1 MGHRA, CDR2 YSYEKL. V was shortened by 6 bases and J by 2 bases, with 9 bases between the two germline ends. The CDR3 length is 13 residues. For the second PCR, which ran for 7 to 11 cycles, a sample-barcoded 5' primer and a J-beta primer mix were used. Via MiXCR, TCRdb re-called the 5' RACE reads, giving one row per CDR3 protein. The table lists some 760,000 distinct CDR3 sequences, approximately 25% of them singletons, with 9.4% in the top ten. With regard to this clonotype: Its target is not known.

The data also belong to a second study, concerning T cells of mothers and their children.

The chain uses TRBV4-1 and TRBJ2-3; the D is unclear. The sequenced sample consisted of blood. The clonotype was recovered from a boy aged 5-17 years in good health. CDR3 bases: TGCGCCAGCAGTAGGGTGGTCACAGATACGCAGTATTTT. This encodes CASSRVVTDTQYF.